These 16 T cell receptor beta chains share one sample of origin, sequenced in a study of CXCR3-negative and CXCR3-positive naive CD8 T cells. These receptors have no known antigen. Preparation of TRB cDNA libraries relied on 5' RACE carrying UMI labels. TCRdb re-called the 5' RACE reads and gives one entry per CDR3 protein, without DNA. The sample includes more than 100,000 distinct CDR3 sequences. General study results and limits: More hydrophobic TRB CDR3s were found in CXCR3-positive naive cells than in CXCR3-negative naive cells.

Sequenced input: naive CXCR3+ CD8+ T cells from blood. Subset described: CD45RO-CCR7+CD27+CD95- naive CD8+ T cells expressing CXCR3 (TNR3+). The receptors were sampled from a human donor in good health. Some clones in this sample may be carry-over from other donors' samples.

The J gene is TRBJ2-3, the V gene TRBV2. This CDR3 spans 12 amino acids. CDR1 SNHLY and CDR2 FYNNEI come from the germline V gene. The CDR3 protein is CASIKDADTQYF.

The chain has TRBV5-1 and TRBJ2-1; lacking DNA, the TRBD2 call made by TCRdb goes unchecked. CDR3 length: 14 amino acids. Germline CDR1 and CDR2: SGHRS and YFSETQ. CDR3 region: CASSQTSRLNEQFF.

CDR3 sequence reads: CASSLSHGSNQPQHF. The rearrangement uses TRBV12-3 or TRBV12-4 and TRBJ1-5. This CDR3 spans 15 amino acids.

The CDR3 loop is CASSLEPGHLPSGANVLTF. The chain links TRBV5-5 to TRBJ2-6; the TRBD1 assignment by TCRdb is unverifiable without DNA. The CDR3 length is 19 residues. In germline, CDR1 is SGHKS, CDR2 YYEKEE (reference sequence).

The J gene is TRBJ2-1, the V gene TRBV6-5; TCRdb selects TRBD2, and the lack of DNA leaves this call unchecked. The CDR3 consists of 15 residues. CDR1 is MNHEY, CDR2 SVGAGI, per germline. The CDR3 is CASSYEGSQDNEQFF.

This rearrangement joins TRBV18 to TRBJ2-1. CDR1 is KGHSH and CDR2 is LQKENI in the germline V gene. This CDR3 is 14 amino acids long. This CDR3 is CASSPTGVYNEQFF. The full variable domain, completed using reference TRBV18 and TRBJ2-1, is NAGVMQNPRHLVRRRGQEARLRCSPMKGHSHVYWYRQLPEEGLKFMVYLQKENIIDESGMPKERFSAEFPKEGPSILRIQQVVRGDSAAYFCASSPTGVYNEQFFGPGTRLTVL.

The genes are TRBV4-2 and TRBJ2-7; as DNA is missing, the TRBD2 call by TCRdb cannot be tested. Germline CDR1 reads LGHNA; CDR2 reads YNFKEQ. The CDR3 spans 15 residues. Here the CDR3 reads CASSQEDSGRHEQYF.

The V call is TRBV6-6, the J call TRBJ2-1. This CDR3 has 14 amino acids. Germline V gene lookup returns CDR1 MNHNY and CDR2 SVGAGI (reference sequence). The CDR3 protein is CASSYSRDGNEQFF.

The chain links TRBV27 to TRBJ2-1; TCRdb gives TRBD2 as the D gene, but with no DNA this cannot be confirmed. The germline gives CDR1 MNHEY, CDR2 SMNVEV (reference sequence). The CDR3 covers 14 residues. CDR3 protein: CASSFTAGYNEQFF.

CDR3 protein: CASSLALQVLGEQYF. The chain employs TRBV7-9 and TRBJ2-7. CDR3 length equals 15 residues. The germline gives CDR1 SEHNR, CDR2 FQNEAQ (reference sequence). The full variable domain, completed using reference TRBV7-9 and TRBJ2-7, is DTGVSQNPRHKITKRGQNVTFRCDPISEHNRLYWYRQTLGQGPEFLTYFQNEAQLEKSRLLSDRFSAERPKGSFSTLEIQRTEQGDSAMYLCASSLALQVLGEQYFGPGTRLTVT.

J is TRBJ2-7 and V is TRBV7-8; TCRdb indicates TRBD1, and absent DNA this call remains unverified. The length of the CDR3 is 14 residues. Germline V gene sequence: CDR1 SGHVS, CDR2 FQNEAQ. The CDR3 reads CASSITGVTYEQYF. Combining the CDR3 with reference TRBV7-8 and TRBJ2-7 gives the whole variable domain GAGVSQSPRYKVAKRGQDVALRCDPISGHVSLFWYQQALGQGPEFLTYFQNEAQLDKSGLPSDRFFAERPEGSVSTLKIQRTQQEDSAVYLCASSITGVTYEQYFGPGTRLTVT.

This rearrangement joins TRBV15 to TRBJ2-5; TCRdb calls TRBD2, which cannot be checked without DNA. CDR3 size: 19 residues. The germline V gene has CDR1 LNHNV and CDR2 YYDKDF (reference sequence). Here the CDR3 reads CATSSPPGTSGMYQETQYF.

The rearrangement joins TRBV11-1 to TRBJ1-1; the TRBD1 assignment by TCRdb is unverifiable without DNA. The V gene's germline CDR1 is SGHAT and CDR2 FQDESV (reference sequence). The CDR3 extends over 14 amino acids. The CDR3: CASSLYRTNTEAFF. The entire variable domain, with the rest obtained from reference TRBV11-1 and TRBJ1-1, is as follows: EAEVAQSPRYKITEKSQAVAFWCDPISGHATLYWYRQILGQGPELLVQFQDESVVDDSQLPKDRFSAERLKGVDSTLKIQPAELGDSAMYLCASSLYRTNTEAFFGQGTRLTVV.

V usage is TRBV5-1 and J usage is TRBJ2-7; the TCRdb D gene call, TRBD2, has no DNA to confirm it. The CDR3 runs to 14 residues. CDR1 is SGHRS and CDR2 is YFSETQ in the germline V gene. CDR3 protein: CATQSHVGSYEQYF.

This chain links TRBV20-1 with TRBJ2-1; TCRdb selects TRBD2, and the lack of DNA leaves this call unchecked. The germline CDR1 and CDR2 sequences are DFQATT and SNEGSKA (reference sequence). The CDR3 is 15 residues long. The CDR3 here is CSARKTSGIYNEQFF.

The genes are TRBV3-1 and TRBJ2-2. Germline V gene data show CDR1 as LGHDT and CDR2 as YNNKEL (reference sequence). CDR3 size: 13 residues. Here the CDR3 reads CASSQGDAGELFF.